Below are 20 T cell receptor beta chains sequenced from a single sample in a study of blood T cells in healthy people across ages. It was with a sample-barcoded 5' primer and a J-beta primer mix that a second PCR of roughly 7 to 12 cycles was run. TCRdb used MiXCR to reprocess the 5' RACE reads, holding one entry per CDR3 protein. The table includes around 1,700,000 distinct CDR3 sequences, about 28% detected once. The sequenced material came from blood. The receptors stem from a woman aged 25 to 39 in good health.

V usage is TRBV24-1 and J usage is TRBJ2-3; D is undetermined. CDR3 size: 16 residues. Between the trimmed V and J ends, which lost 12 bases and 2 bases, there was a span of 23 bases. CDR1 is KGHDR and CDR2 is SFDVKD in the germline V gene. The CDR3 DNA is TGTGCCGCGACCGTCCCAAAACGGCGATCCACAGATACGCAGTATTTT. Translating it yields CAATVPKRRSTDTQYF.

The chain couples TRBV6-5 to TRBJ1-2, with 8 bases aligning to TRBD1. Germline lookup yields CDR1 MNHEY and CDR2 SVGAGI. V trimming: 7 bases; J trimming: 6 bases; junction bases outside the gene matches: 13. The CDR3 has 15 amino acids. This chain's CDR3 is CASNSGTGKADGYTF. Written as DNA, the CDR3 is TGTGCCAGCAATTCCGGGACAGGCAAGGCGGATGGCTACACCTTC.

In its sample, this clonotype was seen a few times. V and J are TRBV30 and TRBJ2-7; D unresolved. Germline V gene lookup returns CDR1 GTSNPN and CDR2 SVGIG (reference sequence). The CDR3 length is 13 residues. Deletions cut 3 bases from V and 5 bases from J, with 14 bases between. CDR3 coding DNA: TGTGCCTGGAGGAGATCTCCCCTCAACGAGCAGTACTTC. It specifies CAWRRSPLNEQYF.

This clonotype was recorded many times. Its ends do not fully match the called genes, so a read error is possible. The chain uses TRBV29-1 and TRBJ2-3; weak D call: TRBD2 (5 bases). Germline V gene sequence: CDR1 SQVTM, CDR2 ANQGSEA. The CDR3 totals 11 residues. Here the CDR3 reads CSVQEGYTQYF. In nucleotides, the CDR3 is TGCAGCGTTCAAGAGGGATATACGCAGTATTTT.

The CDR3 loop is CASSYSSRQPQHF. As DNA, the CDR3 is TGTGCCAGCAGTTACTCGTCGAGGCAGCCCCAGCATTTT. The chain has TRBV6-5 and TRBJ1-5, with D hard to call. This CDR3 is built from 13 residues. V was cut by 0 bases and J by 7 bases, with 7 bases left in between. Germline assignment: CDR1 MNHEY and CDR2 SVGAGI.

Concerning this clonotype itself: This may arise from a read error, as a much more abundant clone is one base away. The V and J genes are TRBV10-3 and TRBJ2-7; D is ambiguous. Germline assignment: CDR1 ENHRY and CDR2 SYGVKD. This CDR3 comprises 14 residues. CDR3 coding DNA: TGTGCCATCAGTGAGTCGTACAGCTCCTACGAGCGGTACTTC. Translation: CAISESYSSYERYF.

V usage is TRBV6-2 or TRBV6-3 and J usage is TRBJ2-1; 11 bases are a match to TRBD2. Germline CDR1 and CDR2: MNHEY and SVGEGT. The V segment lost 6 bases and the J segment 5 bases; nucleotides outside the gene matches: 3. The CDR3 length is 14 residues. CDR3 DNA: TGTGCCAGCAGAAGACTAGCGGGGAACAATGAGCAGTTCTTC. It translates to CASRRLAGNNEQFF.

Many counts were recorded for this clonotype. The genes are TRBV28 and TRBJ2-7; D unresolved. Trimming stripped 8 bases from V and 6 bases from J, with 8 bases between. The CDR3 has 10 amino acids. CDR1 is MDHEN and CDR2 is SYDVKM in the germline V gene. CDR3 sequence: CASAVREQYF. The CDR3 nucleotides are TGTGCCAGCGCGGTCCGCGAGCAGTACTTC.

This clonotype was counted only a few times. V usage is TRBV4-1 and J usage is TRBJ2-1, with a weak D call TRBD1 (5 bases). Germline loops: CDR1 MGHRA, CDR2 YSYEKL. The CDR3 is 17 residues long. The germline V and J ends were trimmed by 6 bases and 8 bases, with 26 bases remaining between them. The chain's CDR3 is CASRTYSTEDILDEQFF. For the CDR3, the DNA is TGCGCCAGCAGAACATATTCGACAGAGGATATTTTGGATGAGCAGTTCTTC.

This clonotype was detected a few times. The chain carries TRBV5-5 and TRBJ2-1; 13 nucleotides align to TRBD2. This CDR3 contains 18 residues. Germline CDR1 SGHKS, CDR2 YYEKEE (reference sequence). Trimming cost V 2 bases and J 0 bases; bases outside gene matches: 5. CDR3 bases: TGTGCCAGCAGCTTCACTAGCGGGGGGGTACCCTCCTACAATGAGCAGTTCTTC. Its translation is CASSFTSGGVPSYNEQFF. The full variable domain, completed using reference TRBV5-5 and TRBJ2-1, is DAGVTQSPTHLIKTRGQQVTLRCSPISGHKSVSWYQQVLGQGPQFIFQYYEKEERGRGNFPDRFSARQFPNYSSELNVNALLLGDSALYLCASSFTSGGVPSYNEQFFGPGTRLTVL.

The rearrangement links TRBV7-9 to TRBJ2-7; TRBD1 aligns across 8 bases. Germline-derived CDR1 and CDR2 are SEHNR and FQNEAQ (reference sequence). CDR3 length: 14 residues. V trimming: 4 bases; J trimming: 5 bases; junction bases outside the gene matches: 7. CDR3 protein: CASSSTGDVNEQYF. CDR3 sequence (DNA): TGTGCCAGCAGCTCGACAGGGGACGTCAACGAGCAGTACTTC.

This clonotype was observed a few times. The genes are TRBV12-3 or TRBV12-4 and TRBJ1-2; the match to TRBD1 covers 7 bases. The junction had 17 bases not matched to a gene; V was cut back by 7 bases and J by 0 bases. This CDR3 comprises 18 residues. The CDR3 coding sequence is TGTGCCAGCACCTCCCGGGTCGGCAGGGGGACTACTAACTATGGCTACACCTTC. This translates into CASTSRVGRGTTNYGYTF.

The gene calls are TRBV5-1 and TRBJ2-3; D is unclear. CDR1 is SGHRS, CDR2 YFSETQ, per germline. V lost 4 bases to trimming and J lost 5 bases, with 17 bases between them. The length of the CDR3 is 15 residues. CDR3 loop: CASSPEAPRGDTQYF. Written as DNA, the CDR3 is TGCGCCAGCAGCCCCGAGGCCCCTCGCGGAGATACGCAGTATTTT.

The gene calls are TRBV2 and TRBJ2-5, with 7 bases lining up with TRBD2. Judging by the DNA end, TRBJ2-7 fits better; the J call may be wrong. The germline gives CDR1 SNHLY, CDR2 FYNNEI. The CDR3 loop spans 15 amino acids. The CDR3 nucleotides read TGTGCCAGCAGTCTTGGGGCGGGGGTGCACTACGAGCAGTACTTC. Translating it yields CASSLGAGVHYEQYF.

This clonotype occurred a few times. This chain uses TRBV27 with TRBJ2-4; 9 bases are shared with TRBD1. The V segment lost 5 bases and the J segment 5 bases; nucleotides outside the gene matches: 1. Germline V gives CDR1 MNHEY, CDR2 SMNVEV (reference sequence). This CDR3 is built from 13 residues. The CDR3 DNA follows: TGTGCCAGCAGTAGACAGGGGGAAAACATTCAGTACTTC. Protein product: CASSRQGENIQYF.

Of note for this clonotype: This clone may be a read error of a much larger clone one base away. CDR3: CATSRPPRDEQYF. As DNA, the CDR3 is TGTGCCACCAGCAGACCTCCCAGGGACGAGCAGTACTTC. This chain links TRBV15 with TRBJ2-4, with a weak D call TRBD1 (5 bases). The DNA matches TRBJ2-7 better at its end, which makes the J call doubtful. The CDR3 loop spans 13 amino acids. Germline loops: CDR1 LNHNV, CDR2 YYDKDF (reference sequence).

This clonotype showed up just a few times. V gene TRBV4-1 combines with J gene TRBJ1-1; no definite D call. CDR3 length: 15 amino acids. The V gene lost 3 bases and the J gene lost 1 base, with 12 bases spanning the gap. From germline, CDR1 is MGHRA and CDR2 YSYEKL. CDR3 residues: CASSHPWGGNTEAFF. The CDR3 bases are TGCGCCAGCAGCCACCCCTGGGGAGGGAACACTGAAGCTTTCTTT.

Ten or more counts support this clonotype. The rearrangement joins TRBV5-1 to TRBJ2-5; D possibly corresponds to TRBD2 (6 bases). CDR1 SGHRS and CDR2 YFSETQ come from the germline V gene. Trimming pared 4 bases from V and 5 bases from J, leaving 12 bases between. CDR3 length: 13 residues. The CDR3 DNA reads TGCGCCAGCAGCACCGGGACTGTGGAGACCCAGTACTTC. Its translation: CASSTGTVETQYF. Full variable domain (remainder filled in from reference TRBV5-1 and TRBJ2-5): KAGVTQTPRYLIKTRGQQVTLSCSPISGHRSVSWYQQTPGQGLQFLFEYFSETQRNKGNFPGRFSGRQFSNSRSEMNVSTLELGDSALYLCASSTGTVETQYFGPGTRLLVL.

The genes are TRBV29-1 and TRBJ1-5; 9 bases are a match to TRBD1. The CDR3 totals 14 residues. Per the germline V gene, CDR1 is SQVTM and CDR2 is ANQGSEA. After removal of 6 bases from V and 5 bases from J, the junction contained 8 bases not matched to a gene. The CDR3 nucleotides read TGCAGCGTGGCAACAGGGGGCAGCGATCAGCCCCAGCATTTT. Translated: CSVATGGSDQPQHF.

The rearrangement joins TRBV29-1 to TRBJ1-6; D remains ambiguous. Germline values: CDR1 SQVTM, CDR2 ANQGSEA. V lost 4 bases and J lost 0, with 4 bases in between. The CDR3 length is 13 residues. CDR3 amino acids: CSVASSYNSPLHF. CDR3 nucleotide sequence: TGCAGCGTTGCTAGCTCCTATAATTCACCCCTCCACTTT.